Sequencing of this T cell receptor beta chain was carried out in a study of beta chain features in type 1 diabetes. The overall study: Over 85,000,000 sorted cells were examined across all samples. Points from the study as a whole: In all four CD4+ subsets, TCRB CDR3 length was significantly, moderately reduced in type 1 diabetes. Lower insertion and higher deletion counts appeared at VDJ junctions in type 1 diabetes patients.

The CDR3 is made up of 12 amino acids. V lost 3 bases, J lost 11 bases, and 13 bases lay in between. Germline V lookup: CDR1 LGHNA, CDR2 YSLEER. Each donor gave one heparinised blood draw averaging about 100 mL. A word on this clone: Its matching antigen is unknown.

Expressed TCRB transcripts were sequenced because the isolated RNA had all been reverse transcribed beforehand. The protocol was immunoSEQ multiplex PCR, while the TCRdb copy is restricted to in-frame clones and leaves out a portion. The sample includes about 150,000 clones, over 8.5% of them seen just once. The sequence was collected from a man between 18 and 29 years old in good health. V is TRBV4-3 and J is TRBJ1-2; D call uncertain. The sequenced material came from central memory CD4+ T cells from blood. Written as DNA, the CDR3 is TGCGCCAGCAGCCACACGGACGGAGGATACACCTTC. Encoded protein: CASSHTDGGYTF.